This T cell receptor beta chain was sequenced for a study of T cells expressing NK-cell markers. From the 5' RACE reads, TCRdb lists one entry per CDR3 protein and no DNA. In total, the table holds roughly 180,000 distinct CDR3 sequences. The CDR3 is 13 amino acids. Germline CDR1 and CDR2: SGHTA and FQGTGA. The receptor was derived from a woman between 18 and 70 years old in good health. The specimen sequenced was blood T cells: a sorted CD56 or NKG2C T cell subset, CD4+ or CD8+ T cells, or bulk PBMC T cells (not recorded which). This sequence joins TRBV7-3 and TRBJ1-1. This CDR3 reads CASSLITGTEAFF.